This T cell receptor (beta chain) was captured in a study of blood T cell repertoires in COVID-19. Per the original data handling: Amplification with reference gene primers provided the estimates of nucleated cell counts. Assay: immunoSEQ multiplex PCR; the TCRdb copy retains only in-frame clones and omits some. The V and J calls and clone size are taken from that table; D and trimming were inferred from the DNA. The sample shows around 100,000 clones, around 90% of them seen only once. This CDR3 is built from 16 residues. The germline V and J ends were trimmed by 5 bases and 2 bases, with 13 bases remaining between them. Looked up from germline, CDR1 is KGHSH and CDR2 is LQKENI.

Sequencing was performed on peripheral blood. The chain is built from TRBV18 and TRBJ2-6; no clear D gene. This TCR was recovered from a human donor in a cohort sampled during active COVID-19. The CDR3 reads CASSEQASTGANVLTF. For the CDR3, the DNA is TGTGCCAGCTCAGAGCAGGCCAGCACTGGGGCCAACGTCCTGACTTTC.